This is a list of T cell receptor beta chains from one sample in a study of type 1 and type 2 diabetes patients. MiXCR, applied by TCRdb to the multiplex PCR reads, yields one record per CDR3 protein. This table has 270,000 or so distinct CDR3 sequences, around 47% appearing once. Sequencing was performed on peripheral blood mononuclear cells (PBMCs). These receptors were taken from a young man with type 2 diabetes. Both conserved end residues are part of each CDR3.

j_call	v_call	cdr3_aa
TRBJ1-2	TRBV19	CASIKAAGGYYGYTF
TRBJ2-1	TRBV9	CASSVEVGAPYNEQFF
TRBJ2-1	TRBV6-5	CASTGTSPHNEQFF
TRBJ2-5	TRBV7-3	CASSLRNQETQYF
TRBJ2-5	TRBV4-1	CASSRRTSGNSQETQYF
TRBJ2-1	TRBV6-4	CASSPGPDNEQFF
TRBJ2-7	TRBV20-1	CSARRGRNPYEQYF
TRBJ2-7	TRBV2	CASSRLGAGYF
TRBJ2-7	TRBV12-3/TRBV12-4	CASSLAGTGFYEQYF
TRBJ2-1	TRBV30	CAWSAGLSSYNEQFF
TRBJ2-5	TRBV20-1	CSARDSPRYDQETQYF
TRBJ2-2	TRBV6-2/TRBV6-3	CASSSYGQGNTGELFF
TRBJ2-3	TRBV29-1	CSAHSGRDWNTQYF
TRBJ1-2	TRBV7-2	CASSSRGVYGYTF
TRBJ2-3	TRBV7-2	CASSSLASTDTQYF
TRBJ2-2	TRBV3-1	CASRDRVYGELFF
TRBJ2-1	TRBV12-3/TRBV12-4	CASSFESTGDEQFF
TRBJ1-5	TRBV28	CASGGIGGVNQPQHF
TRBJ1-6	TRBV19	CASSHNRPASSYNSPLHF
TRBJ1-6	TRBV30	CAWGPDSPLHF
TRBJ1-2	TRBV19	CASSIDRMEGYTF
TRBJ1-1	TRBV6-1	CASSVERNTEAFF
TRBJ2-7	TRBV2	CASSVVHPTYEQYF
TRBJ2-2	TRBV14	CASSLTRDRGHTNTGELFF
TRBJ2-5	TRBV3-1	CASSQGFSAETQYF
TRBJ2-7	TRBV6-5	CASTATGTYEQYF
TRBJ1-4	TRBV19	CASRAAVNEKLFF
TRBJ2-7	TRBV25-1	CASSETGGISYEQYF
TRBJ2-1	TRBV9	CASSGTDVDNEQFF
TRBJ2-2	TRBV9	CASSVRLSGGLQTGELFF
TRBJ2-7	TRBV10-3	CASSRTSGSFGWEQYF
TRBJ1-6	TRBV20-1	CSAEGLRREALHF
TRBJ2-1	TRBV28	CASRTSGTRSYNEQFF
TRBJ1-2	TRBV4-2	CASSLVTDNYGYTF
TRBJ1-1	TRBV7-2	CASTLRGEPEAFF
TRBJ2-5	TRBV5-4	CASSLIGHGHIQETQYF
TRBJ2-5	TRBV7-2	CASSLVLAGGQETQYF
TRBJ2-1	TRBV4-2	CASSQGGVGPNEQFF
TRBJ1-1	TRBV12-3/TRBV12-4	CASSPWINTEAFF
TRBJ1-6	TRBV6-5	CASSDGSPYNSPLHF
TRBJ2-7	TRBV7-2	CASSPEGQGAYEQYF
TRBJ1-5	TRBV14	CASSQPNQPQHF
TRBJ1-1	TRBV30	CACDRGVPEAFF
TRBJ2-7	TRBV30	CAWRGRGAYEQYF
TRBJ2-6	TRBV27	CAGSHRGGRPANALTF